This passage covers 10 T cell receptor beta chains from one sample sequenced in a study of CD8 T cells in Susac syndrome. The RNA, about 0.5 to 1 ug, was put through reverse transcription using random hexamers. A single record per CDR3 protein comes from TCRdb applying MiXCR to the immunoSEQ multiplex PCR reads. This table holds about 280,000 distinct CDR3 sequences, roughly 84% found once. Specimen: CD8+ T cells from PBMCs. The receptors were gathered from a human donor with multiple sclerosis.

As DNA, the CDR3 is TGTGCCAGCAGCGTGAGGGAGGGCCCCTACAATGAGCAGTTCTTC. It yields the protein CASSVREGPYNEQFF. This chain links TRBV9 with TRBJ2-1; TRBD2 matches at 7 bases. The V and J ends lost 2 bases and 2 bases, in that order; junction bases with no gene match: 4. The CDR3 runs to 15 residues. The germline V gene has CDR1 SGDLS and CDR2 YYNGEE.

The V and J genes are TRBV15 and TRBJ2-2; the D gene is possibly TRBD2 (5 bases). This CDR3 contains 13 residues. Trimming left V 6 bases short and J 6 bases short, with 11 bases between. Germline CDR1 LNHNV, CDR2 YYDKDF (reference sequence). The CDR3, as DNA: TGTGCCACCAGTTTGAGGGAATCCGGGGAGCTGTTTTTT. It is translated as CATSLRESGELFF.

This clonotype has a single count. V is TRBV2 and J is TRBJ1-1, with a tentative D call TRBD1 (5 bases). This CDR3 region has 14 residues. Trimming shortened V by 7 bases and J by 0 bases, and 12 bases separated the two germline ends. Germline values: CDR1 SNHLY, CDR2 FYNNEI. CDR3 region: CASKGEGMNTEAFF. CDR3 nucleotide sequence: TGTGCCAGCAAAGGGGAGGGGATGAACACTGAAGCTTTCTTT.

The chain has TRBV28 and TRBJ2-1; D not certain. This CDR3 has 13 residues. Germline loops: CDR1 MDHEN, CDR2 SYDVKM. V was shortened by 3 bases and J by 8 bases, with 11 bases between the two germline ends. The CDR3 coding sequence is TGTGCCAGCAGTTTTGGGCTACACGATGAGCAGTTCTTC. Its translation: CASSFGLHDEQFF. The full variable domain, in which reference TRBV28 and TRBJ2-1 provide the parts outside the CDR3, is DVKVTQSSRYLVKRTGEKVFLECVQDMDHENMFWYRQDPGLGLRLIYFSYDVKMKEKGDIPEGYSVSREKKERFSLILESASTNQTSMYLCASSFGLHDEQFFGPGTRLTVL.

CDR3 loop: CASSTPEDNEQFF. In DNA form, the CDR3 reads TGTGCCAGCAGTACTCCGGAGGACAATGAGCAGTTCTTC. The chain joins TRBV2 to TRBJ2-1; D possibly corresponds to TRBD2 (5 bases). The germline V gene has CDR1 SNHLY and CDR2 FYNNEI. CDR3 length equals 13 residues. The germline V and J ends were trimmed by 5 bases and 5 bases, with 10 bases remaining between them.

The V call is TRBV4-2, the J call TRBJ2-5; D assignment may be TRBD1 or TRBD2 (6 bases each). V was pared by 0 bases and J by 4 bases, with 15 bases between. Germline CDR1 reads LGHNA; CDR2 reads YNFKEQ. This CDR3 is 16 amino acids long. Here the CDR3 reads CASSQERGQIRETQYF. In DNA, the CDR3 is TGTGCCAGCAGCCAAGAACGGGGGCAAATTCGAGAGACCCAGTACTTC.

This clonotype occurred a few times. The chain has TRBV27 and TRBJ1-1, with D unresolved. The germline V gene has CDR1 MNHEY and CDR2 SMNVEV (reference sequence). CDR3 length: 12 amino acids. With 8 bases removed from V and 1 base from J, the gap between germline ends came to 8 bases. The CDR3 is CASSEGNTEAFF. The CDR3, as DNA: TGTGCCAGCTCCGAAGGGAACACTGAAGCTTTCTTT.

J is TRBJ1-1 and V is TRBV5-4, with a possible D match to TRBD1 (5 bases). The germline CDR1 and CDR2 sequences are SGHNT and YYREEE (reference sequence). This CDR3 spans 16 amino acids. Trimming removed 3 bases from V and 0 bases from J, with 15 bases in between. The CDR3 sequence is CASSSVLGTVNTEAFF. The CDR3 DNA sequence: TGTGCCAGCAGCTCCGTATTAGGGACGGTGAACACTGAAGCTTTCTTT.

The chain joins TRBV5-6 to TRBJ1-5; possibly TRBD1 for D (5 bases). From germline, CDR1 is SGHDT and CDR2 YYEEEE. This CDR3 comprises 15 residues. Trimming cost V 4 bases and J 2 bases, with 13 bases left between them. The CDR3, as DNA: TGTGCCAGCAGCGGCGGGACTCCCGGCAATCAGCCCCAGCATTTT. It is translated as CASSGGTPGNQPQHF. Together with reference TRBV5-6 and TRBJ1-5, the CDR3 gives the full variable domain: DAGVTQSPTHLIKTRGQQVTLRCSPKSGHDTVSWYQQALGQGPQFIFQYYEEEERQRGNFPDRFSGHQFPNYSSELNVNALLLGDSALYLCASSGGTPGNQPQHFGDGTRLSIL.

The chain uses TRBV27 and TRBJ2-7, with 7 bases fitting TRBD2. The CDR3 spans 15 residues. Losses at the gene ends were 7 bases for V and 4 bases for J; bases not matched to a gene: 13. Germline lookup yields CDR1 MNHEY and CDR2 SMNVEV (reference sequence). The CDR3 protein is CASTASGGSMYEQYF. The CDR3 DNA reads TGTGCCAGCACCGCTTCGGGCGGGAGTATGTACGAGCAGTACTTC.